One sample yielded the 22 T cell receptor beta chains listed below, sequenced in a study of follicular helper T cells after annual influenza vaccination. Profiled with immunoSEQ multiplex PCR; TCRdb holds only in-frame clones, not every one. The table lists some 7,000 clones, roughly four fifths of them singletons. Sample time point: 2015-2016 season, 7 days after influenza vaccination. The specimen comprised CXCR5- memory CD4+ T cells sorted from blood, sampled 7 days after influenza vaccination. The receptors were sampled from an adult who received the influenza vaccine.

This sequence joins TRBV5-4 and TRBJ1-6; D not certain. The CDR3 has 15 amino acids. The V gene's germline CDR1 is SGHNT and CDR2 YYREEE (reference sequence). The V end was cut by 3 bases, the J end by 9 bases, with 16 bases between. This CDR3 is CASSSGLRAGSPLHF. The CDR3 coding sequence is TGTGCCAGCAGCTCCGGCCTAAGGGCGGGTTCACCCCTCCACTTT.

This clone came up once. The chain has TRBV19 and TRBJ2-1, with 13 bases matching TRBD2. Unmatched junction bases numbered 4, after V lost 1 base and J lost 7 bases. The germline V gene encodes CDR1 LNHDA and CDR2 SQIVND (reference sequence). CDR3 length: 16 residues. CDR3 amino acids: CASSIGTSGSWNEQFF. As DNA, the CDR3 is TGTGCCAGTAGTATAGGGACTAGCGGGAGTTGGAATGAGCAGTTCTTC.

The V and J genes are TRBV7-9 and TRBJ1-1, with D perhaps TRBD1 (5 bases). This CDR3 has 13 residues. V dropped 5 bases and J dropped 5 bases, with 12 bases sitting between them. Germline V gene data show CDR1 as SEHNR and CDR2 as FQNEAQ (reference sequence). The CDR3 region has the DNA TGTGCCAGCAGCATCGTGGGGGGAACTGAAGCTTTCTTT. Its protein product is CASSIVGGTEAFF.

A note on this clone: Sequence at one end of the junction differs from germline and may be a read error. The CDR3: CRARGNEQFF. The CDR3 DNA sequence: TGCAGGGCTAGGGGGAATGAGCAGTTCTTC. The chain combines TRBV20-1 with TRBJ2-1; the D gene is possibly TRBD1 (6 bases). Germline assignment: CDR1 DFQATT and CDR2 SNEGSKA (reference sequence). This CDR3 spans 10 amino acids.

In this sample, this clone turned up once. The CDR3 reads CAGMTSSGTQYF. The CDR3 coding sequence is TGTGCCGGGATGACTAGCTCGGGTACGCAGTATTTT. This chain joins TRBV30 and TRBJ2-3; 7 bases are a match to TRBD2. The CDR3 extends over 12 amino acids. The trim removed 8 bases at V and 8 bases at J, leaving 10 bases unmatched. Germline V CDR1 and CDR2: GTSNPN, SVGIG (reference sequence).

The V gene is TRBV9, the J gene TRBJ1-2; D perhaps matches TRBD1 (5 bases). Trimming took off 3 bases at V and 7 bases at J, with 19 bases between the two ends. Looked up from germline, CDR1 is SGDLS and CDR2 is YYNGEE. CDR3 length equals 15 residues. The DNA for the CDR3 is TGTGCCAGCAGCGATCCGGGACGCGAAAGCCGTGGCTACACCTTC. Translation: CASSDPGRESRGYTF.

The chain carries TRBV5-4 and TRBJ2-5; 12 nucleotides agree with TRBD2. This CDR3 is 15 amino acids long. The germline gives CDR1 SGHNT, CDR2 YYREEE (reference sequence). V was pared by 5 bases and J by 1 base, with 3 bases of the junction left unmatched. CDR3 bases: TGTGCCAGCAGGAGGACTAGCGGGGCCCAAGAGACCCAGTACTTC. Protein: CASRRTSGAQETQYF. The variable domain in full, with the rest retrieved from reference TRBV5-4 and TRBJ2-5, is ETGVTQSPTHLIKTRGQQVTLRCSSQSGHNTVSWYQQALGQGPQFIFQYYREEENGRGNFPPRFSGLQFPNYSSELNVNALELDDSALYLCASRRTSGAQETQYFGPGTRLLVL.

This sequence joins TRBV7-2 and TRBJ1-5, with 8 bases lining up with TRBD1. CDR1 and CDR2 from the germline V gene are SGHTA and FQGNSA. Trimming cost V 4 bases and J 6 bases; bases outside gene matches: 11. CDR3 length equals 16 residues. This chain's CDR3 is CASSSRSGGSSQPQHF. In nucleotides, the CDR3 is TGTGCCAGCAGCTCCAGATCAGGGGGCTCAAGTCAGCCCCAGCATTTT.

The chain combines TRBV9 with TRBJ2-7, with 9 bases fitting TRBD1. Germline V CDR1 and CDR2: SGDLS, YYNGEE. The CDR3 runs to 14 residues. V gave up 2 bases and J gave up 7 bases; unmatched junction bases: 7. CDR3 residues: CASSVGQGRGEQYF. The CDR3 DNA is TGTGCCAGCAGCGTTGGACAGGGGAGAGGAGAGCAGTACTTC.

The chain uses TRBV30 and TRBJ2-3, with unresolved D. The CDR3 is 14 amino acids. Between the trimmed V and J ends, which lost 8 bases and 3 bases, there was a span of 18 bases. The germline CDR1 and CDR2 sequences are GTSNPN and SVGIG (reference sequence). In nucleotides, the CDR3 is TGTGCCGCGAACCTGCCGGGCGCGACAGATACGCAGTATTTT. Amino acid sequence: CAANLPGATDTQYF.

The chain employs TRBV5-1 and TRBJ1-5, with TRBD1 identical over 8 bases. The CDR3 sequence is 15 residues long. V shed 6 bases, J shed 3 bases, and the junction held 8 bases outside the gene matches. Germline V lookup: CDR1 SGHRS, CDR2 YFSETQ. The DNA of the CDR3 is TGCGCCAGCACACCAGGGGGCGCGAACAATCAGCCCCAGCATTTT. Its protein product is CASTPGGANNQPQHF.

The gene calls are TRBV7-2 and TRBJ2-5; D is ambiguous. The germline V and J ends were trimmed by 0 bases and 2 bases, with 7 bases remaining between them. Per germline, CDR1 SGHTA and CDR2 FQGNSA. CDR3 length: 14 residues. CDR3 bases: TGTGCCAGCAGCTTAGCGTTACAGCAAGAGACCCAGTACTTC. Its protein product is CASSLALQQETQYF.

The V call is TRBV7-2, the J call TRBJ1-1, with a possible D match to TRBD1 (5 bases). CDR1 is SGHTA, CDR2 FQGNSA, per germline. V shed 3 bases and J shed 5 bases, with 13 bases lying between them. The CDR3 sequence is 14 residues long. The CDR3 DNA follows: TGTGCCAGCAGCTTGCAGGGAACGCCTACTGAAGCTTTCTTT. Protein product: CASSLQGTPTEAFF. Variable domain in full (rest from reference TRBV7-2 and TRBJ1-1): GAGVSQSPSNKVTEKGKDVELRCDPISGHTALYWYRQSLGQGLEFLIYFQGNSAPDKSGLPSDRFSAERTGGSVSTLTIQRTQQEDSAVYLCASSLQGTPTEAFFGQGTRLTVV.

The V and J genes are TRBV5-1 and TRBJ2-2; 8 bases match TRBD1. This CDR3 spans 15 amino acids. In germline, CDR1 is SGHRS, CDR2 YFSETQ. J gave up 4 bases and V 4 bases, and 6 bases lay outside the gene matches. CDR3 region: CASSGRQGSTGELFF. Here the CDR3 DNA reads TGCGCCAGCAGCGGACGACAGGGGTCCACCGGGGAGCTGTTTTTT.

The chain uses TRBV7-2 and TRBJ2-7; a weak D match, TRBD1 (6 bases). Germline V gene data show CDR1 as SGHTA and CDR2 as FQGNSA. The CDR3 runs 15 residues. V lost 5 bases and J lost 5, with 19 bases in between. The CDR3 nucleotides read TGTGCCAGCAGCGTGACAGGCCATCCTAGCCACGAGCAGTACTTC. It yields the protein CASSVTGHPSHEQYF.

The chain employs TRBV9 and TRBJ1-6, with 8 bases matching TRBD1. V was clipped by 4 bases and J by 8 bases; unmatched bases: 11. The CDR3 length is 16 residues. Germline lookup yields CDR1 SGDLS and CDR2 YYNGEE. The CDR3 region is CASSPPGTGGYSPLHF. In nucleotides, the CDR3 is TGTGCCAGCAGCCCCCCCGGGACAGGTGGATATTCACCCCTCCACTTT.

This sequence joins TRBV28 and TRBJ2-3, with 16 bases aligning to TRBD2. Trimming removed 6 bases from V and 7 bases from J; junction bases left unmatched: 13. The CDR3 runs to 18 residues. From germline, CDR1 is MDHEN and CDR2 SYDVKM. CDR3 bases: TGTGCCAGCAGGCCGACCGGGACTAGCGGGGGGGCTGTAAATACGCAGTATTTT. This gives the protein CASRPTGTSGGAVNTQYF.

This chain links TRBV29-1 with TRBJ2-5; D is possibly TRBD1 (6 bases). Trimming took off 7 bases at V and 5 bases at J, with 17 bases between the two ends. This CDR3 region has 13 residues. Germline V gene lookup returns CDR1 SQVTM and CDR2 ANQGSEA. CDR3 residues: CSGGLPLGETQYF. The CDR3 coding sequence is TGCAGCGGGGGGCTGCCCTTAGGGGAGACCCAGTACTTC.

This chain connects TRBV6-1 to TRBJ1-2; D not resolved. The V end was cut by 5 bases, the J end by 1 base, with 11 bases between. Germline lookup yields CDR1 MNHNS and CDR2 SASEGT. This CDR3 is built from 14 residues. DNA of the CDR3: TGTGCCAGCAGTTCGGACGGTAATAACTATGGCTACACCTTC. Translated, it gives CASSSDGNNYGYTF.

This chain connects TRBV7-9 to TRBJ2-3; a weak D match, TRBD2 (6 bases). The germline V gene has CDR1 SEHNR and CDR2 FQNEAQ (reference sequence). Deletions cut 9 bases from V and 2 bases from J, with 21 bases between. The CDR3 contains 16 residues. The CDR3: CASSAGWGSLTDTQYF. CDR3 DNA: TGTGCCAGTTCCGCGGGATGGGGGTCCCTCACAGATACGCAGTATTTT.

This clone was observed once. V usage is TRBV19 and J usage is TRBJ2-1; tentatively, D is TRBD2 (7 bases). Trimming pared 3 bases from V and 6 bases from J, leaving 15 bases between. The germline gives CDR1 LNHDA, CDR2 SQIVND (reference sequence). This CDR3 is 15 amino acids long. CDR3 protein: CASSISVGGPNEQFF. The CDR3 DNA reads TGTGCCAGTAGTATTTCAGTGGGGGGGCCCAATGAGCAGTTCTTC. Using reference TRBV19 and TRBJ2-1 for the parts outside the CDR3, the full variable domain is DGGITQSPKYLFRKEGQNVTLSCEQNLNHDAMYWYRQDPGQGLRLIYYSQIVNDFQKGDIAEGYSVSREKKESFPLTVTSAQKNPTAFYLCASSISVGGPNEQFFGPGTRLTVL.

About this clone: Its ends do not fully match the called genes, so a read error is possible. The J gene is TRBJ1-6, the V gene TRBV10-2; unclear D gene. CDR1 and CDR2 (germline): WSHSY, SAAADI. The CDR3 has 13 residues. CDR3: CASRDTGGSPLHF. For the CDR3, the DNA is TGCGCCAGCCGTGACACGGGCGGGTCACCCCTCCACTTT.